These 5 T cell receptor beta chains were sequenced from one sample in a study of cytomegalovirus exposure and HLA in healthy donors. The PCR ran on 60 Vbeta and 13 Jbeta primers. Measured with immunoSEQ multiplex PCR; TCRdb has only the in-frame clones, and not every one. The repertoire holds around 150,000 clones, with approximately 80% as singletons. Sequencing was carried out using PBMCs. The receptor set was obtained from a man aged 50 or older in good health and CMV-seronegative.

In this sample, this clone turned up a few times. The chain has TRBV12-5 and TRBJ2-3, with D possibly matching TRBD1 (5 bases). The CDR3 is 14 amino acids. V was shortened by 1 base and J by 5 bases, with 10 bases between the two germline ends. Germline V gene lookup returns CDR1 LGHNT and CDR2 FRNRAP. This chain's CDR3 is CASGLGLGVDTQYF. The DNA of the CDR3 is TGTGCTAGTGGTTTGGGGTTAGGGGTAGATACGCAGTATTTT.

This chain's CDR3 is CASSLWDISYEQYF. In DNA, the CDR3 is TGTGCCAGCAGCCTATGGGACATCTCCTACGAGCAGTACTTC. The J gene is TRBJ2-7, the V gene TRBV14; possibly TRBD1 for D (6 bases). The CDR3 has 14 residues. Germline CDR1 is SGHDN and CDR2 is FVKESK. Between the trimmed V and J ends, which lost 4 bases and 0 bases, there was a span of 10 bases.

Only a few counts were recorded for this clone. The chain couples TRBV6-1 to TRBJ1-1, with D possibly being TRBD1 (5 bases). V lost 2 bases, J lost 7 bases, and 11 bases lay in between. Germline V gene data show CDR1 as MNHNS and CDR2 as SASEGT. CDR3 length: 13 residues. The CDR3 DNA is TGTGCCAGCAGTGAAACGTCAGGGCGTGAAGCTTTCTTT. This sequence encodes CASSETSGREAFF.

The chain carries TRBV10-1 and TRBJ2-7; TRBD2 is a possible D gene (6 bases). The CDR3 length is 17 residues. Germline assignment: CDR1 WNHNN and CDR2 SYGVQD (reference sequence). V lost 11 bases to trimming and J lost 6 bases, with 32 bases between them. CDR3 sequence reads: CAGLRAGIGPRGTEQYF. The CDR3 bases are TGCGCCGGACTACGGGCAGGGATAGGTCCCAGAGGGACCGAGCAGTACTTC.

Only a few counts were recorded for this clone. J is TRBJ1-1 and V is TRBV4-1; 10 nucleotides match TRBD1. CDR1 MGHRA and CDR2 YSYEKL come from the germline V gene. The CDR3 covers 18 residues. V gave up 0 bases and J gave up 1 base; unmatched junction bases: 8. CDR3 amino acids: CASSQDIGQGVRNTEAFF. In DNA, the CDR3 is TGCGCCAGCAGCCAAGATATAGGACAGGGGGTAAGGAACACTGAAGCTTTCTTT.